Given below is one T cell receptor beta chain in context. This entry comes from a study of blood T cell repertoires in COVID-19. Study information: Donors in the United States, Italy and Spain gave samples during acute or convalescent COVID-19. From T cells, B-cell-depleted T cells, or PBMCs came the material, which was cDNA or gDNA.

The CDR3 consists of 15 residues. The trim removed 7 bases at V and 3 bases at J, leaving 9 bases unmatched. Germline assignment: CDR1 SNHLY and CDR2 FYNNEI. In the source study's methods: Amplification with reference gene primers provided the estimates of nucleated cell counts. Generated by immunoSEQ multiplex PCR, the TCRdb table keeps only in-frame clones and is missing some. That table supplies the V and J calls and clone size; D and trimming were determined from the DNA. The table includes approximately 170,000 clones, roughly 80% detected once. The chain links TRBV2 to TRBJ2-1; TRBD2 aligns across 7 bases. The specimen was peripheral blood. The TCR comes from a woman in her 70s with COVID-19, enrolled during active disease. The DNA for the CDR3 is TGTGCCAGCAAAAAACAAGCGGGAAACTACAATGAGCAGTTCTTC. Protein sequence: CASKKQAGNYNEQFF.